This TCR beta chain emerged from a study of cytomegalovirus exposure and HLA in healthy donors. Study-wide findings and caveats: In a later analysis, V- and J-gene trimming of beta chains associated with a DCLRE1C missense variant, replicated independently. Later analysis found that TCR beta chains associated with HLA were more clonally expanded than other, equally common chains.

The germline CDR1 and CDR2 sequences are SGHRS and YFSETQ. This CDR3 has 14 residues. The V end lost 0 bases, the J end lost 4 bases, and 10 bases lay between the germline ends. This clone has a single count. The antigen is not known. A multiplex PCR was run with 60 Vbeta primers and 13 Jbeta primers. Clones were sequenced by immunoSEQ multiplex PCR, and TCRdb holds only the in-frame ones, with some missing. Of about 70,000 clones listed, around 74% were seen once; the top ten hold about 10%. This chain connects TRBV5-1 to TRBJ1-2, with TRBD1 as a possible D gene (5 bases). This receptor was taken from a human donor in good health. The sequencing sample was made of PBMCs. The CDR3 nucleotides read TGCGCCAGCAGCTTGGGCAGGGCCACCTATGGCTACACCTTC. This translates into CASSLGRATYGYTF.